This TCR beta chain appears in the sequencing data of a study of blood T cell repertoires in COVID-19 (dated by TCRdb to 2018 to 2020). About the study as a whole: Samples from collaborators originated in the United States, Italy and Spain and spanned both the acute and convalescent phases of COVID-19. The material from the prospective study consisted of cDNA or gDNA derived from T cells, B-cell-depleted T cells, or PBMCs. Subjects who had been exposed to COVID-19, were actively infected with it, or had recovered from it provided the deeply sampled blood TCRbeta repertoires that made up the dataset. The repertoires were made available in a free public database intended to serve as a resource for research on the immune response to SARS-CoV-2. Samples came from the ongoing ImmuneRACE study (first 160 participants) plus 1,254 subjects from 6 global collaborators. Nearly every sample came with metadata listing a de-identified subject ID, COVID-19 status, age in years and sex. Where HLA class I and class II types were available, the types were taken from metadata supplied by the sample provider, not from assay-based typing. Results and caveats for the whole study, not just this receptor: The quantity of clinical and demographic metadata differed by source and by participant and was supplied without curation.

V drops 7 bases and J drops 0 bases, leaving 13 bases in between. The CDR3, cysteine through phenylalanine, is 14 amino acids long. Only the CDR3 DNA is retained, 42 bases long and in frame from the first base. As encoded in the germline V gene, CDR1 is MNHEY while CDR2 is SVGAGI. The immunoSEQ Assay, a bias-controlled multiplex PCR, was used to amplify TCRbeta CDR3 regions from genomic DNA. In the authors' own workflow: Within the assay, amplification of reference gene primers was used to estimate how many nucleated cells each sample contained. To quantify the absolute abundance of each unique TCRbeta CDR3 rearrangement, sequence reads were collapsed and filtered. For each sample, productive Simpson clonality was calculated by taking the square root of Simpson's diversity index across productive rearrangements. TCRdb carries this immuneACCESS record with in-frame sequences only. Its versions omit some clonotypes, under half of them owing to an unresolved V gene in the studies checked, with the rest unexplained. From that table come the V and J calls and clone size; the DNA was used to work out D and trimming. In this sample the table shows roughly 180,000 clones, 79% of which occur a single time. The ten largest clones represent more than 6.5% of the sample.

This clone was seen a handful of times. Its antigen target is currently unknown. Base-call qualities are not available, and no considerably larger clone is one nucleotide away. One collaborating source in Seattle enrolled patients while the patients were actively infected and followed the patients over time throughout the course of disease. Each collaborating institution followed its own protocols to collect whole blood in K2EDTA tubes. For TCRbeta analysis, collaborator samples were shipped as frozen whole blood, as isolated PBMCs, or as DNA extracted from either sample type. The TCR was taken from a woman aged 60-70 years with COVID-19, enrolled during active disease. Sequencing was carried out using peripheral blood. The V gene is TRBV6-5 and the J gene is TRBJ2-7, and the D gene may be TRBD1, 6 bases matching. The base sequence is TGTGCCAGCAAGCGGACAGCCAGCTCCTACGAGCAGTACTTC. Translated, it reads CASKRTASSYEQYF.